Listed below are T cell receptor beta chains from one sample, sequenced in a study of blood T cell repertoires in COVID-19. Repertoires were generated with immunoSEQ multiplex PCR, while TCRdb's copy carries only in-frame clones and drops some. Of some 150,000 clones listed, about 88% are singletons. The sequenced sample was peripheral blood. These receptors came from a human donor in a cohort sampled during active COVID-19. CDR3s include the opening cysteine and the closing phenylalanine or tryptophan. A D gene is named only where the DNA matches it firmly. Expanded clones are given a class, and other clones once, few, many or no size at all.

>NA|NA|TRBJ1-4|TRBV19
CASTRRGTEKLFF
TGTGCCAGTACCCGCAGGGGAACTGAAAAACTGTTTTTT
>TRBD1|NA|TRBJ2-3|TRBV9
CASSDPVARGGDRGRNTQYF
TGTGCCAGCAGCGACCCGGTGGCGAGGGGTGGGGACAGGGGGCGAAATACGCAGTATTTT
>NA|NA|TRBJ1-2|TRBV6-5
CASSYSEGRGYTF
TGTGCCAGCAGTTACTCGGAGGGGAGGGGCTACACCTTC
>TRBD2|NA|TRBJ2-7|TRBV7-9
CASSSMGTSGSYEQYF
TGTGCCAGCAGCTCGATGGGGACTAGCGGATCCTACGAGCAGTACTTC
>NA|NA|TRBJ2-3|TRBV5-8
CASSSQGNTQYF
TGTGCCAGCAGCAGCCAGGGTAATACGCAGTATTTT
>NA|NA|TRBJ1-6|TRBV5-6
CASSHDSGNYNSPLHF
TGTGCCAGCAGCCATGATTCAGGGAACTATAATTCACCCCTCCACTTT
>NA|NA|TRBJ2-7|TRBV7-8
CASSLGGGLNYKQYF
TGTGCCAGCAGCTTAGGAGGGGGATTAAACTACAAGCAGTACTTC
>NA|NA|TRBJ2-7|TRBV3-1/TRBV3-2
CASSRRAAASSYEQYF
TGTGCCAGCAGCCGTCGTGCCGCGGCTAGCTCCTACGAGCAGTACTTC
>NA|once|TRBJ2-7|TRBV4-3
CASSLGETYEQYF
TGCGCCAGCAGCCTAGGGGAAACCTACGAGCAGTACTTC
>TRBD1|NA|TRBJ2-1|TRBV9
CASSVVGGTDINEQFF
TGTGCCAGCAGCGTAGTTGGTGGGACAGATATCAATGAGCAGTTCTTC
>TRBD2|NA|TRBJ2-2|TRBV30
CAWTLAGATGELFF
TGTGCCTGGACCTTAGCGGGGGCCACCGGGGAGCTGTTTTTT
>TRBD1|NA|TRBJ2-2|TRBV5-1
CASSTGGANTGELFF
TGCGCCAGCAGTACAGGGGGAGCGAACACCGGGGAGCTGTTTTTT
>NA|NA|TRBJ2-1|TRBV3-1/TRBV3-2
CASSRGNTYNEQFF
TGTGCCAGCAGCCGGGGCAATACCTACAATGAGCAGTTCTTC
>NA|NA|TRBJ1-6|TRBV4-2
CASSQVGNSPLHF
TGTGCCAGCAGCCAAGTCGGGAATTCACCCCTCCACTTT
>TRBD1|NA|TRBJ2-5|TRBV4-3
CASSPDRGREETQYF
TGCGCCAGCAGCCCCGACAGGGGGCGCGAAGAGACCCAGTACTTC
>TRBD1|NA|TRBJ2-5|TRBV7-2
CASSLDRGQETQYF
TGTGCCAGCAGCTTGGACAGGGGCCAGGAGACCCAGTACTTC
>TRBD1|NA|TRBJ1-6|TRBV5-5
CASSVSPQGADSPLHF
TGTGCCAGCAGCGTGAGCCCACAGGGGGCAGATTCACCCCTCCACTTT
>NA|NA|TRBJ2-1|TRBV28
CASRLANNEQFF
TGTGCCAGCAGACTAGCCAACAATGAGCAGTTCTTC
>NA|NA|TRBJ1-6|TRBV19
CASSPTGMVSNSPLHF
TGTGCCAGTAGTCCCACAGGGATGGTATCTAATTCACCCCTCCACTTT
>NA|NA|TRBJ2-7|TRBV7-9
CASSPPGQFLEQYF
TGTGCCAGCAGCCCCCCCGGACAATTCCTCGAGCAGTACTTC
>NA|NA|TRBJ2-7|TRBV11-2
CASSSNTYEQYF
TGTGCCAGCAGCTCCAACACCTACGAGCAGTACTTC
>NA|NA|TRBJ2-1|TRBV9
CASSHTVSTYNEQFF
TGTGCCAGCAGCCACACAGTGTCAACCTACAATGAGCAGTTCTTC
>NA|NA|TRBJ2-7|TRBV6-2/TRBV6-3
CASSYRGQDYEQYF
TGTGCCAGCAGTTACAGGGGCCAGGATTACGAGCAGTACTTC
>NA|NA|TRBJ1-1|TRBV11-2
CASSFYMNTEAFF
TGTGCCAGCAGCTTTTACATGAACACTGAAGCTTTCTTT
>TRBD1|NA|TRBJ2-3|TRBV19
CASSIGTGRPDTQYF
TGTGCCAGTAGTATAGGGACAGGGAGGCCAGATACGCAGTATTTT
>NA|NA|TRBJ2-1|TRBV4-2
CASSQAATSPDESFSYNEQFF
TGTGCCAGCAGCCAAGCCGCCACTAGCCCAGATGAGTCCTTCTCCTACAATGAGCAGTTCTTC
>NA|NA|TRBJ2-7|TRBV20-1
CSASPIYEQYF
TGCAGTGCTAGTCCCATCTACGAGCAGTACTTC
>NA|NA|TRBJ1-5|TRBV28
CASSSTNQPQHF
TGTGCCAGCAGTTCTACTAATCAGCCCCAGCATTTT
>NA|NA|TRBJ2-5|TRBV30
CAGTAGDQETQYF
TGTGCCGGGACAGCGGGGGACCAAGAGACCCAGTACTTC
>NA|NA|TRBJ1-5|TRBV10-1
CASSETQTGQPQHF
TGCGCCAGCAGTGAGACGCAGACAGGTCAGCCCCAGCATTTT
>NA|NA|TRBJ2-5|TRBV7-3
CASSPQGQETQYF
TGTGCCAGCAGCCCACAGGGCCAAGAGACCCAGTACTTC
>NA|NA|TRBJ1-3|TRBV7-6
CASSLESGWSGGNTIYF
TGTGCCAGCAGCTTAGAGAGTGGATGGTCGGGTGGAAACACCATATATTTT
>TRBD1|NA|TRBJ2-5|TRBV7-9
CASSFGTGRAETQYF
TGTGCCAGCAGCTTCGGGACAGGTCGAGCAGAGACCCAGTACTTC
>NA|NA|TRBJ2-7|TRBV24-1
CATSETTGRNYEQYF
TGTGCCACCAGTGAAACGACAGGGAGGAACTACGAGCAGTACTTC
>TRBD2|NA|TRBJ2-3|TRBV28
CASSPRGLAGYSTDTQYF
TGTGCCAGCAGTCCCCGCGGACTAGCGGGGTACAGCACAGATACGCAGTATTTT
>TRBD1|NA|TRBJ2-2|TRBV5-1
CASSPTGQITGELFF
TGCGCCAGCAGCCCCACGGGACAGATCACCGGGGAGCTGTTTTTT
>NA|NA|TRBJ2-1|TRBV19
CASSIALASYNEQFF
TGTGCCAGTAGTATAGCCCTAGCGAGTTACAATGAGCAGTTCTTC
>NA|NA|TRBJ2-5|TRBV7-2
CASSSRLGGETQYF
TGTGCCAGCAGCTCTCGTCTGGGGGGAGAGACCCAGTACTTC
>TRBD1|NA|TRBJ1-5|TRBV19
CASRDRGSNNQPQHF
TGTGCCAGTCGAGACAGGGGCTCCAACAATCAGCCCCAGCATTTT
>NA|NA|TRBJ2-5|TRBV5-1
CASSFTGSQETQYF
TGCGCCAGCAGCTTTACAGGGTCCCAAGAGACCCAGTACTTC
>NA|NA|TRBJ2-3|TRBV18
CASSPSSSGTDTQYF
TGTGCCAGCTCACCCTCTTCCTCCGGTACAGATACGCAGTATTTT
>NA|NA|TRBJ1-6|TRBV28
CASSQSSFNSPLHF
TGTGCCAGCAGCCAGTCTTCCTTTAATTCACCCCTCCACTTT
>NA|NA|TRBJ2-3|TRBV2
CASSEGSLRTTDTQYF
TGTGCCAGCAGTGAAGGCAGTCTCAGAACCACAGATACGCAGTATTTT